This TCR beta chain was captured by sequencing in a study of blood T cells in healthy people across ages. The second PCR ran roughly 6 to 12 cycles with a sample-barcoded 5' primer and J-beta primers. MiXCR was run by TCRdb on the 5' RACE reads, yielding one entry per CDR3 protein. In the table there are approximately 800,000 distinct CDR3 sequences, roughly 50% of which are singletons. The receptor comes from a man aged 30 to 39 in good health. Sequenced input: blood.

CDR3 bases: TGTGCCAGTAGTACGGACAGGGCAGGCTACGAGCAGTACTTC. Translated: CASSTDRAGYEQYF. The chain uses TRBV19 and TRBJ2-7; 8 nucleotides line up with TRBD1. Germline loops: CDR1 LNHDA, CDR2 SQIVND (reference sequence). The CDR3 is 14 residues long. The trim removed 4 bases at V and 3 bases at J, leaving 5 bases unmatched.